This T cell receptor (beta chain) comes out of a study of cytomegalovirus exposure and HLA in healthy donors. Turning to the study itself: As an earlier analysis found, roughly 170 million T cells yielded approximately 100 million unique TCR beta sequences. General observations from the study: Near-uniform donor sequencing depth was presumed by presence/absence analyses. V- and J-gene trimming in TCR beta was tied to a missense DCLRE1C variant by an analysis performed later.

The CDR3 is made up of 17 amino acids. PCR was performed using 60 Vbeta and 13 Jbeta primers. TCRdb's table, derived via immunoSEQ multiplex PCR, lists solely in-frame clones and lacks some. This sample has 90,000 or so clones, with roughly 80% found just once. Worth noting for this clone: Its antigen is not known.

This receptor was obtained from a man over 45 in good health and CMV-seropositive. The chain uses TRBV21-1 and TRBJ2-1; the listed D gene, TRBD2, was not tested against the DNA. TRBV21-1 is tagged as a pseudogene. Sequencing used PBMCs. The CDR3 sequence is CASSKGLAHSGGNEQFF. For the CDR3, the DNA is TGTGCCAGCAGCAAGGGACTAGCTCACAGCGGGGGCAATGAGCAGTTCTTC.